This T cell receptor beta chain was sequenced in a study of T-cell reconstitution after alpha-beta-depleted transplantation in children. This CDR3 is 14 amino acids long. J lost 5 bases, V lost 1 base, and 3 bases had no gene match. Preparation of the TCRbeta library used unique molecular identifiers. TCRdb processed the PCR reads anew with MiXCR; each CDR3 protein has one entry. The sample lists roughly 500,000 distinct CDR3 sequences, approximately 13% occurring once. In its sample, this clonotype was seen a few times. The sample consisted of PBMCs from the stem cell graft donor, taken from the stem cell graft. This sequence was found in a human donor who donated a stem cell graft to a child with combined immunodeficiency. This sequence joins TRBV12-3 or TRBV12-4 and TRBJ1-1; the match to TRBD1 covers 8 bases. The CDR3 DNA sequence: TGTGCCAGCAGTTTAGGCAGGGGGCATACTGAAGCTTTCTTT. Translating gives CASSLGRGHTEAFF.